This paragraph covers one T cell receptor beta chain sequence. It has no known antigen specificity. No qualities accompany the bases; no much larger clone lies one base away. The data were obtained in a study of cytomegalovirus exposure and HLA in healthy donors (dated by TCRdb to about 2017). As for the study more broadly: An earlier analysis of approximately 640 of the donors reported 250 to 300 Gb of sequence data and about 100 million unique TCR beta sequences from 150 million to 200 million T cells. A separate validation cohort of approximately 130 different subjects was used in addition to the roughly 700-subject first cohort. In a later analysis, previously published TCR beta repertoires from 550 to 700 donors were re-analyzed and high-resolution HLA genotyping was added so that TCR occurrence patterns could be studied. Alongside the repertoire data, information on donor age, sex, ethnicity and CMV serostatus was compiled. To predict cytomegalovirus infection status, the study combined high-throughput TCR immunosequencing, statistical association of individual TCRs with disease status, and machine learning. An earlier analysis of 587 of the donors used high-throughput TCR beta sequencing to judge whether each TCR beta V gene segment behaved as functional or pseudogenic. On average, about 200,000 unique TCR beta nucleotide sequences were sequenced per donor among fewer than 500 genotyped donors of the cohort, with roughly a sixth of those sequences being non-productive. Rather than drawing on any new phenotypic data, the later analysis identified candidate immune exposures from TCR beta sequences and the way those sequences occurred across donors. About 5 DR-DQ haplotypes were handled as single units for association and clustering, since linkage in the cohort was strong. All discovery cohort repertoires had been generated using a single sequencing platform. Class I and class II HLA loci were covered by the typing at four-digit resolution. The aim of the study was to test whether cataloging public T cell receptors could identify signatures of past pathogen exposure. The study used immunosequencing to profile the T cell repertoires of about 670 subjects and linked those repertoires to cytomegalovirus serostatus. Approximately 300 gigabases of sequencing data and approximately 93 million unique TCR sequences were included in an early release covering about 700 HLA-typed donors. Typing coverage varied by locus: roughly 629-630 donors for A, B, C, DRB1 and DQB1; more than 500 for DQA1; some 610 for DPA1; around 450 for DPB1. A later genetic analysis took genome-wide SNP genotypes for about three fifths of the roughly 700 donors and used that subset as a discovery cohort. Of the roughly 400 genotyped donors, more than 75% were placed in the genetic ancestry cluster associated with self-reported Caucasian donors. General findings and caveats noted by the study authors: A few of the identified cytomegalovirus-associated TCR beta chains were confirmed in vitro to be specific for cytomegalovirus antigens. Specific HLA alleles were associated with 15,000 to 20,000 TCR beta sequences at a false discovery rate of 0.05 in a later analysis. Presence/absence analyses assumed roughly uniform sequencing depth across donors, an assumption that may not hold. A later genetic analysis reported fewer N-insertions in productive TCRs among donors in an Asian-associated ancestry cluster than the roughly 640-donor mean. Because some donors lacked HLA typing at each locus, the association tests relied only on the typed subset. Across donors, most TCR sequences were observed very rarely, whereas some public TCRs were present in many individuals. In a later analysis, HLA-associated TCR beta chains were found to be more clonally expanded and to have lower generation probabilities than equally common non-associated chains. Because counts were too low, some 17 rarely observed V segments, including chromosome 9 orphons, were left out of the earlier analysis of about 620 of the donors. According to a later analysis, TCR association rates differed among HLA loci, with DRB1 alleles showing the most associated TCRs and HLA-C alleles showing the fewest. The sequencing pipeline was judged likely to have produced a cluster of highly shared sequence variants as a technical artifact. The authors suggested that the approach could potentially be extended to other disease states and immunological phenotypes. A further reported finding was that TCR beta sequences accurately predicted the HLA-A and HLA-B alleles for most subjects in the first cohort. The only immune exposure information available for the cohort was CMV serostatus. In a later analysis, most CMV-associated TCR beta chains were found to appear HLA-restricted, with HLA associations seemingly driven largely by CMV exposure. Linkage disequilibrium might explain the correlated functional status among segregating V segments, but an unknown experimental factor could not be excluded. In this cohort, only TCR beta chains were sequenced, and detectable features were limited by the absence of alpha or paired-chain data. Several of the top co-occurrence clusters appeared to be linked to parvovirus B19, influenza, CMV and Epstein-Barr virus, according to a later analysis. In an earlier analysis of 587 of the donors, most TCR beta V segments appeared in productive rearrangements about 90% or about 30% of the time, broadly matching IMGT annotations. Strong co-occurrence of HLA alleles, especially DR and DQ, made assigning TCR associations to individual alleles difficult. Cytomegalovirus status was reported to be diagnosed by the classifier with high specificity and sensitivity in both the original and validation cohorts. Some IMGT-functional V segments, including TRBV6-2 and TRBV6-3, could not be told apart with the 87-base-pair reads, so those segments were excluded. The study listed 150 to 200 TCR beta chains as associated with cytomegalovirus. V-gene and J-gene trimming of TCR beta chains was associated with a missense DCLRE1C variant in a later genetic analysis, and the association was replicated in an independent cohort.

The cohort was made up of 500 to 850 healthy bone marrow donors. At the time of sampling, every cohort member was nominally healthy, though immune exposures that went unrecorded were likely present. The donor was CMV seronegative and was included in the group of under 450 seronegative cohort members. Every donor gave a peripheral blood sample, and the peripheral blood mononuclear cells from that sample were used for TCR beta sequencing. The Qiagen DNeasy Blood Extraction Kit was used to extract genomic DNA from the blood cell samples. Preparation of the library involved the immunoSEQ multiplex PCR assay. A mixture of 60 forward primers for TCR Vbeta segments and 13 reverse primers for TCR Jbeta segments was used in the multiplex PCR. The CDR3 region of rearranged TCR beta genes was amplified from genomic DNA by a multiplex PCR assay. On the Illumina HiSeq System, the amplified TCR beta libraries were sequenced as 87-base-pair reads. The original methods were these. A later analysis tallied 75 million to 95 million unique TCR beta chains across the 700 or so repertoires, and some 10 million of those chains were shared by two or more donors. To remove PCR and sequencing errors, raw reads were error-corrected and collapsed into unique sequences using a nearest-neighbor algorithm that merged closely related sequences. To assign V, D and J gene segments, CDR3 sequences were aligned to IMGT reference sequences. Each retained sequence needed at least a six-nucleotide match to both a V gene segment and a J gene segment. Rearrangements were called productive when the CDR3 lacked stop codons and stayed in frame with V and J; all others were non-productive. CDR3 was defined according to IMGT convention as the region running from the second conserved V-encoded cysteine to the conserved J-encoded phenylalanine. In an earlier analysis of 587 of the donors, sequences lacking an unambiguous match to a single V gene segment were excluded. An earlier analysis of fewer than 650 of the donors classified V segments as functional when productive rearrangements were above 56.7% and as segregating when the standard deviation between donors was above 5%. To diagnose cytomegalovirus status from the catalog of TCR beta chain sequences, a statistical classification framework was built. In a later analysis, V and J genes were assigned by comparing TCR nucleotide sequences against IMGT/GENE-DB human TR gene sequences. The TCRdist pipeline was used in a later analysis to assign CDR3 sequences and most-parsimonious VDJ recombination scenarios. In a later analysis, each TCR beta chain was defined by its CDR3 amino acid sequence together with its V-gene family, and reads without a unique V-gene family were excluded. As a way to deal with suspected cross-contamination and a sequencing artifact, a later analysis dropped 450 to 700 nucleotide sequences that were highly shared and had low generation probability. In a later analysis, a clonal expansion index was calculated for each public chain from normalized within-repertoire ranks of inferred template counts. A later analysis computed generation probabilities with a VDJ recombination model fitted to out-of-frame rearrangements, and checked the results against IGoR. A later analysis scored TCR-TCR, TCR-HLA and TCR-CMV co-occurrence with hypergeometric tests, applying a repertoire-size bias correction to TCR pairs. To estimate false discovery rates, a later analysis permuted the HLA or CMV assignments 20 times. In a later analysis, co-occurring TCRs were grouped using DBSCAN, with TCRdist sequence similarity added in when clustering inside HLA-allele-positive subsets. Co-occurrence clustering excluded repertoires with fewer than 30,000 or more than 120,000 public chains, plus five with anomalous nucleotide sharing. This immuneACCESS table, as held by TCRdb, lists in-frame sequences with V and J called but not all clones. Of the missing ones, under half trace to an unresolved V gene in checked studies; the others have no known cause. V, J and clone size are taken as reported in that table, and D and trimming were inferred from the DNA itself. The sample records over 150,000 clones, around 69% of which are singletons. The ten biggest clones cover roughly 3% of the sample.

The germline V gene gives CDR1 as MGHDK and CDR2 as SYGVNS. The junction shows trimming of 4 bases on V and 3 bases on J, plus 12 bases between the germline ends. The CDR3 covers 14 residues, taking in both the cysteine and the phenylalanine. Only the CDR3 portion is preserved as DNA: 42 bases, with reading frame beginning at the first base. Sequenced input: PBMCs. The source is a woman under 40 in good health and CMV-seronegative. The sequence joins TRBV25-1 to TRBJ1-1; the D gene is unclear. The CDR3 reads as follows: CASSVAGSYTEAFF. The bases are TGTGCCAGCAGTGTTGCAGGTTCTTACACTGAAGCTTTCTTT.